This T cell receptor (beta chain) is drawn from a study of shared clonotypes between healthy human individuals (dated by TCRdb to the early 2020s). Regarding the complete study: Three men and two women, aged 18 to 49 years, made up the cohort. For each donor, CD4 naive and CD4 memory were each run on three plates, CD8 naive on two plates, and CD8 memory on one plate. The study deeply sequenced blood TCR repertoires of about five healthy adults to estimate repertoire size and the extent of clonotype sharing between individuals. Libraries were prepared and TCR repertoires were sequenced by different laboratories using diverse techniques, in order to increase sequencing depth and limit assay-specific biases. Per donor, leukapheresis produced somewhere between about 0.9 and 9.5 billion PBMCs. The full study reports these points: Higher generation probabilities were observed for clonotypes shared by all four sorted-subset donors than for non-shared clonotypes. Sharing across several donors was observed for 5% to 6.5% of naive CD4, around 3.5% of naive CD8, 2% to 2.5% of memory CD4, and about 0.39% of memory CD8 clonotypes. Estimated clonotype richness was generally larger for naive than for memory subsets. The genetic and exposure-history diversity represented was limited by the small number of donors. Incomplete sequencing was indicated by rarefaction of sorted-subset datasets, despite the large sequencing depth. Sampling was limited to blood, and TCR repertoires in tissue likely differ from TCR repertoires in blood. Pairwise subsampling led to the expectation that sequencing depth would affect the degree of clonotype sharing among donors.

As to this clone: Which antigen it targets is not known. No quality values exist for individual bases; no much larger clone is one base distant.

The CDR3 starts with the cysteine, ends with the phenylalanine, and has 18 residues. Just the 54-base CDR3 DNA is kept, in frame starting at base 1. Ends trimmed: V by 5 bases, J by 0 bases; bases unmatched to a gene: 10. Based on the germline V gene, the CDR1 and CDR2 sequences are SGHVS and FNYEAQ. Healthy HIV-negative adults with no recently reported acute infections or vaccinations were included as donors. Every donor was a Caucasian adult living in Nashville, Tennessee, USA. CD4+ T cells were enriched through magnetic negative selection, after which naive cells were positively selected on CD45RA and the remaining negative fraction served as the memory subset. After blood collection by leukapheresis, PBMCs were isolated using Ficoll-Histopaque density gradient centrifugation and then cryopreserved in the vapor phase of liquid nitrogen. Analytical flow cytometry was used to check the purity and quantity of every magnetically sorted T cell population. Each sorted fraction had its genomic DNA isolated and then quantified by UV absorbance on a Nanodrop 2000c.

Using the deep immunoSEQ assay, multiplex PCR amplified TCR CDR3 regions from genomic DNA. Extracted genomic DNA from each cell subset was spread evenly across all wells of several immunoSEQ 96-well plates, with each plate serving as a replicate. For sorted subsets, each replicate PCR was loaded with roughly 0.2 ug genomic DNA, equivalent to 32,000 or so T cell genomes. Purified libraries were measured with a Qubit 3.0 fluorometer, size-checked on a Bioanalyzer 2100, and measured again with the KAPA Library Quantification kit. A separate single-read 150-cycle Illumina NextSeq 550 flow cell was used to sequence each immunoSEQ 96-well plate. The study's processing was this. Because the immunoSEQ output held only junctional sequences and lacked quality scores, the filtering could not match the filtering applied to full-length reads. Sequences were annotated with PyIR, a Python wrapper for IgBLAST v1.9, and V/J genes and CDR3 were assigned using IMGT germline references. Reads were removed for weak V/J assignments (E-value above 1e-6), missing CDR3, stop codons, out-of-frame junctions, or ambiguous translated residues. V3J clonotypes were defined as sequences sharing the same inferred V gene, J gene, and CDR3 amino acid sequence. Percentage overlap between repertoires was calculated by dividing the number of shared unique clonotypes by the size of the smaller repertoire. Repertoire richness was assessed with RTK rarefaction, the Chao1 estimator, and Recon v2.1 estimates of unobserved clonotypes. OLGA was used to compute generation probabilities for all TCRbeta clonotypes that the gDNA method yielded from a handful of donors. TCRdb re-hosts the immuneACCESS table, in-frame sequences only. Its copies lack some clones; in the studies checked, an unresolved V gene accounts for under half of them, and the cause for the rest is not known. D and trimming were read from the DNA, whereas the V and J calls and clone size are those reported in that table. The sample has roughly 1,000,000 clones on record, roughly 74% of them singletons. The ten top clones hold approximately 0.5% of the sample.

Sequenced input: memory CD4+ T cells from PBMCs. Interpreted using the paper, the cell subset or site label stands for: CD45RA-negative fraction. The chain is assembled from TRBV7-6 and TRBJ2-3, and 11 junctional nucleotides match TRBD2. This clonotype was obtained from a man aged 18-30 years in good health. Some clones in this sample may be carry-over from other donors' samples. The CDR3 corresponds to CASSVGTSGAASTDTQYF. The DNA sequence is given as TGTGCCAGCAGCGTCGGGACTAGCGGAGCCGCTAGCACAGATACGCAGTATTTT. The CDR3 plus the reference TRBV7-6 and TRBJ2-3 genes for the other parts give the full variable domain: GAGVSQSPRYKVTKRGQDVALRCDPISGHVSLYWYRQALGQGPEFLTYFNYEAQQDKSGLPNDRFSAERPEGSISTLTIQRTEQRDSAMYRCASSVGTSGAASTDTQYFGPGTRLTVL.